This note documents a single T cell receptor (beta chain) sequence. This record belongs to a study of blood T cell repertoires in COVID-19. Study-level background: Acute-phase and convalescent COVID-19 samples originated in the United States, Italy and Spain.

As handled by the study authors: Amplifying reference gene primers gave estimates of nucleated cell counts. Sequenced by immunoSEQ multiplex PCR; TCRdb stores in-frame clones only, minus some. V, J and clone size derive from that table, while D and trimming were established from the DNA sequence. The table records about 210,000 clones, just under 90% of them present only once. The TCR comes from a man in his sixties who had recovered from COVID-19. The sequenced sample consisted of peripheral blood.

CDR3 amino acids: CASSLARGSTEAFF. CDR3 bases: TGTGCCAGCAGCTTAGCCAGGGGATCCACTGAAGCTTTCTTT. This chain joins TRBV7-2 and TRBJ1-1, with D maybe TRBD1 (6 bases). Germline assignment: CDR1 SGHTA and CDR2 FQGNSA. The CDR3 extends over 14 amino acids. Trimming cost V 0 bases and J 4 bases, with 9 bases left between them.